These 18 T cell receptor beta chains were all obtained from the same sample, sequenced in a study of T cells in Graves' hyperthyroidism and ophthalmopathy. RNA transcripts yielded amplified TCR beta CDR3 regions. The TCR CDR3 was amplified in a first-round RT-PCR using the HTBI primer set. TCRdb analysed the multiplex PCR reads with MiXCR anew, one entry per CDR3 protein. The sample contains around 340,000 distinct CDR3 sequences, roughly 17% of which appear only once. Sequencing was done on a sample of blood. The receptors derive from a man aged 25-40 years with Graves' hyperthyroidism.

This clonotype was detected many times. The chain recombines TRBV6-1 with TRBJ1-4; D gene unclear. This CDR3 is built from 14 residues. CDR1 is MNHNS and CDR2 is SASEGT in the germline V gene. V gave up 8 bases and J gave up 0 bases, with 10 bases separating them. The CDR3 bases are TGTGCCAGCGTTGCGCTTGCAACTAATGAAAAACTGTTTTTT. Translating it yields CASVALATNEKLFF.

This clonotype came up a few times. The V and J genes are TRBV27 and TRBJ2-7; D gene uncertain. This CDR3 region has 13 residues. Germline CDR1 is MNHEY and CDR2 is SMNVEV (reference sequence). V was clipped by 5 bases and J by 4 bases, with 12 bases between them. The DNA for the CDR3 is TGTGCCAGCAGTAAGGCAGCATGGTACGAGCAGTACTTC. It yields the protein CASSKAAWYEQYF.

This clonotype occurred many times. The J gene is TRBJ2-7, the V gene TRBV12-3 or TRBV12-4; possibly TRBD1 for D (6 bases). Deletions cut 8 bases from V and 0 bases from J, with 17 bases between. This CDR3 spans 15 amino acids. CDR3 amino acids: CASAAEDRSSYEQYF. In DNA, the CDR3 is TGTGCCAGCGCGGCTGAGGACAGAAGCTCCTACGAGCAGTACTTC.

This clonotype was found many times. J is TRBJ2-1 and V is TRBV20-1; 9 nucleotides match TRBD2. This CDR3 is built from 16 residues. CDR1 DFQATT and CDR2 SNEGSKA come from the germline V gene (reference sequence). Germline trimming cut 1 base from V and 9 bases from J; bases unmatched to any gene: 13. The CDR3 DNA reads TGCAGTGCTAGAGCCCCGAGGGGCGGGAGGGTTGGTGAGCAGTTCTTC. Its protein is CSARAPRGGRVGEQFF.

This clonotype was observed at least ten times. V and J are TRBV11-2 and TRBJ2-1; 8 bases map to TRBD2. This CDR3 spans 16 amino acids. J gave up 6 bases and V 0 bases, and 7 bases lay outside the gene matches. Germline CDR1 is SGHAT and CDR2 is FQNNGV. The CDR3: CASSLDRPGGTNEQFF. CDR3 nucleotide sequence: TGTGCCAGCAGCTTAGATCGCCCGGGAGGGACCAATGAGCAGTTCTTC.

This clonotype was seen only a few times. V is TRBV5-1 and J is TRBJ2-5; no clear D. There are 14 residues in the CDR3. Germline V gene data show CDR1 as SGHRS and CDR2 as YFSETQ. Trimming shortened V by 4 bases and J by 2 bases, and 12 bases separated the two germline ends. The CDR3 sequence: CASSDFSAQETQYF. CDR3 sequence (DNA): TGCGCCAGCAGCGATTTCAGTGCTCAAGAGACCCAGTACTTC.

This clonotype appeared a few times. The J gene is TRBJ1-4, the V gene TRBV7-8; maybe TRBD1 (5 bases). Trimming removed 8 bases from V and 7 bases from J, with 20 bases in between. This CDR3 is built from 15 residues. Germline CDR1 and CDR2: SGHVS and FQNEAQ. The CDR3 protein is CASGRLEGGAEKLFF. In DNA form, the CDR3 reads TGTGCCAGCGGACGTCTCGAGGGAGGGGCTGAAAAACTGTTTTTT.

This clonotype appeared many times. The rearrangement joins TRBV2 to TRBJ2-2; 7 nucleotides line up with TRBD2. This CDR3 comprises 17 residues. J gave up 5 bases and V 4 bases, and 13 bases lay outside the gene matches. Per germline, CDR1 SNHLY and CDR2 FYNNEI. The CDR3, as DNA: TGTGCCAGCAGTGTTTTGGGCGGGAGTGTTGTAACCGGGGAGCTGTTTTTT. Its translation is CASSVLGGSVVTGELFF.

This clonotype was recorded at least ten times. The chain is built from TRBV11-2 and TRBJ2-5, with D tentatively TRBD1 or TRBD2 (5 bases each). Looked up from germline, CDR1 is SGHAT and CDR2 is FQNNGV. The germline V and J ends were trimmed by 5 bases and 4 bases, with 23 bases remaining between them. The CDR3 consists of 17 residues. In DNA form, the CDR3 reads TGTGCCAGCAGCGATCTACAGGAGGAGGCCTTAGGAGAGACCCAGTACTTC. The encoded protein is CASSDLQEEALGETQYF.

This clonotype was seen many times. The DNA of the CDR3 is TGTGCCAGCACCTCAACCGGGGACAGGGGGCCCTACGAGCAGTACTTC. It codes for CASTSTGDRGPYEQYF. The chain joins TRBV3-1 to TRBJ2-7, with 12 bases that match TRBD1. Germline CDR1 is LGHDT and CDR2 is YNNKEL (reference sequence). Trimming cost V 7 bases and J 2 bases; bases outside gene matches: 9. The CDR3 has 16 residues.

This clonotype was seen ten or more times. This chain connects TRBV6-2 or TRBV6-3 to TRBJ2-6; tentative D call: TRBD1 (6 bases). The V end lost 6 bases, the J end lost 2 bases, and 11 bases lay between the germline ends. The CDR3 extends over 15 amino acids. From germline, CDR1 is MNHEY and CDR2 SVGEGT. The CDR3 loop reads CASSSTGTGANVLTF. The CDR3 nucleotides are TGTGCCAGCAGCTCCACAGGGACTGGGGCCAACGTCCTGACTTTC.

Ten or more counts support this clonotype. This chain uses TRBV3-1 with TRBJ2-7; no clear D gene. Germline CDR1 is LGHDT and CDR2 is YNNKEL (reference sequence). The V and J ends lost 0 bases and 5 bases respectively, with 14 bases between them. The CDR3 covers 15 residues. DNA of the CDR3: TGTGCCAGCAGCCAAGAATGGGGAAGCCTCGACGAGCAGTACTTC. As protein: CASSQEWGSLDEQYF.

The rearrangement joins TRBV19 to TRBJ1-5; the match to TRBD1 covers 7 bases. The V segment lost 2 bases and the J segment 5 bases; nucleotides outside the gene matches: 6. CDR1 LNHDA and CDR2 SQIVND come from the germline V gene (reference sequence). The CDR3 loop spans 15 amino acids. CDR3 DNA: TGTGCCAGTAGTATAACCGGGACAGCGGATCAGCCCCAGCATTTT. The encoded protein is CASSITGTADQPQHF.

This clonotype was picked up many times. The V and J genes are TRBV7-8 and TRBJ2-3, with D uncertain. CDR1 and CDR2 (germline): SGHVS, FQNEAQ. The CDR3 is made up of 16 amino acids. V shed 2 bases and J shed 2 bases, with 14 bases lying between them. In DNA form, the CDR3 reads TGTGCCAGCAGCTTACAGAGACTCCACATCACAGATACGCAGTATTTT. Its protein product is CASSLQRLHITDTQYF.

The rearrangement links TRBV11-1 to TRBJ1-2, with 7 bases fitting TRBD1. Germline CDR1 reads SGHAT; CDR2 reads FQDESV (reference sequence). The V and J ends lost 8 bases and 4 bases, in that order; junction bases with no gene match: 7. The length of the CDR3 is 13 residues. The CDR3 DNA reads TGTGCCAGCGCTAAGACAGGGAGCTATGGCTACACCTTC. It encodes CASAKTGSYGYTF.

In its sample, this clonotype was seen a few times. A much larger clone lies a single base off, so this may be a read error. V usage is TRBV20-1 and J usage is TRBJ2-5; 10 bases fit TRBD2. Germline values: CDR1 DFQATT, CDR2 SNEGSKA (reference sequence). CDR3 length: 17 amino acids. The DNA for the CDR3 is TGCAGTGCCAGGGTCGCCGGGACTAGCGTATTCTTAGAGACCCAGCACTTC. Translating it yields CSARVAGTSVFLETQHF.

This clonotype showed up just once. The CDR3 loop reads CASSQMIAGGGEQFF. The CDR3 bases are TGTGCCAGCAGCCAAATGATAGCGGGAGGGGGTGAGCAGTTCTTC. The chain carries TRBV11-3 and TRBJ2-1; 11 bases are a match to TRBD2. V shed 5 bases, J shed 9 bases, and the junction held 9 bases outside the gene matches. CDR3 size: 15 residues. Per germline, CDR1 SGHNT and CDR2 YENEEA.

This clonotype appeared many times. The J gene is TRBJ1-1, the V gene TRBV11-2; no reliable D call. Trimming shortened V by 0 bases and J by 1 base, and 6 bases separated the two germline ends. The CDR3 is 14 amino acids. The germline V gene encodes CDR1 SGHAT and CDR2 FQNNGV. The CDR3 reads CASSLDPRNTEAFF. The CDR3 bases are TGTGCCAGCAGCTTAGATCCTAGGAACACTGAAGCTTTCTTT.